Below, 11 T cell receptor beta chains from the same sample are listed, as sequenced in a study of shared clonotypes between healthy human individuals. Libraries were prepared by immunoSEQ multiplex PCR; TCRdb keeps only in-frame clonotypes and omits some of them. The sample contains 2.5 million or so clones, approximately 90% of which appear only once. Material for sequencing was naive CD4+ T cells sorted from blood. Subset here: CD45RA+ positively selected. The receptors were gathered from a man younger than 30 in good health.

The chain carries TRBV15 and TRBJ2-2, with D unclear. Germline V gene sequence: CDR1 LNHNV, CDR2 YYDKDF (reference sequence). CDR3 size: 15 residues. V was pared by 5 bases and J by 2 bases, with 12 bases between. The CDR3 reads CATSPGSHNTGELFF. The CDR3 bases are TGTGCCACCAGCCCCGGCTCACACAACACCGGGGAGCTGTTTTTT.

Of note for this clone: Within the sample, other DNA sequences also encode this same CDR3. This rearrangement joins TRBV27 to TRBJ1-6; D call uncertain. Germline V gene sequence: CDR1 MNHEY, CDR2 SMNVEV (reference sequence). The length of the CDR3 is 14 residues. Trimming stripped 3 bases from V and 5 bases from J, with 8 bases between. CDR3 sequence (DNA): TGTGCCAGCAGTTTTGGGCAAAATAATTCACCCCTCCACTTT. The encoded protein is CASSFGQNNSPLHF.

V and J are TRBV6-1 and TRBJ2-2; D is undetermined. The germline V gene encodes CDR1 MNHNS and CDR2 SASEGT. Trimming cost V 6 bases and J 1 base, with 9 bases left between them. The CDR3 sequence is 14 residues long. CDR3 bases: TGTGCCAGCAGAAAAATTTGGAACACCGGGGAGCTGTTTTTT. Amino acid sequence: CASRKIWNTGELFF.

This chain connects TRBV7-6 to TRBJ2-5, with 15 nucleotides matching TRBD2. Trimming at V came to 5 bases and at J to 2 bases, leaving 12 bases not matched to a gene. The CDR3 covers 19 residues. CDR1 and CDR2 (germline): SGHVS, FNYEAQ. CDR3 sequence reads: CASSPELGLAGGVQETQYF. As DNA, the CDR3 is TGTGCCAGCAGCCCCGAATTGGGACTAGCGGGAGGTGTTCAAGAGACCCAGTACTTC.

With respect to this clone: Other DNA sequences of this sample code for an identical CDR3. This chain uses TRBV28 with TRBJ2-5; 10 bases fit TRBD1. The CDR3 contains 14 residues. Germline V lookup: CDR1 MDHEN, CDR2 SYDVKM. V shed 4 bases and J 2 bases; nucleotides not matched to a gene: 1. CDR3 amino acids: CASSSDRGQETQYF. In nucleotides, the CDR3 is TGTGCCAGCAGTTCGGACAGGGGGCAAGAGACCCAGTACTTC.

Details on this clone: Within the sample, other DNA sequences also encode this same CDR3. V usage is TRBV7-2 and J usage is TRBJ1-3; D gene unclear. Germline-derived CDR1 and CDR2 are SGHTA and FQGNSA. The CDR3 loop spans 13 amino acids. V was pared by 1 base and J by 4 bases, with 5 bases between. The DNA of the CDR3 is TGTGCCAGCAGCTTAGACGGAGGAAACACCATATATTTT. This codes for CASSLDGGNTIYF.

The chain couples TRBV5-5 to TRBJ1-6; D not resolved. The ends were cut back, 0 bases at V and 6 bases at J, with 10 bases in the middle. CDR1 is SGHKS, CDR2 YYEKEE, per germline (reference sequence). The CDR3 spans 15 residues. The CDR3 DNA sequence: TGTGCCAGCAGCTTGGGTCTGGGCCTTAATTCACCCCTCCACTTT. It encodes CASSLGLGLNSPLHF.

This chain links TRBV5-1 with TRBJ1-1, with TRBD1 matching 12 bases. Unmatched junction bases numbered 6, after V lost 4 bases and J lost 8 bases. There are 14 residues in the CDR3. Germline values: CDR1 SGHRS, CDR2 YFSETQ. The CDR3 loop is CASSLGTGGKEAFF. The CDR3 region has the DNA TGCGCCAGCAGCCTAGGGACAGGGGGCAAGGAAGCTTTCTTT.

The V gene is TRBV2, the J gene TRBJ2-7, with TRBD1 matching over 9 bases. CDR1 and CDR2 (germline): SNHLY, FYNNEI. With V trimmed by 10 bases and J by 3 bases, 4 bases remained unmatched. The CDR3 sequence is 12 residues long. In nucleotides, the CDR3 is TGTGCCACCAGACAGGGGGACTACGAGCAGTACTTC. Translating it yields CATRQGDYEQYF.

DNA for the CDR3: TGTGCCAGTATACACAGTCGGGGCACAGATACGCAGTATTTT. This translates into CASIHSRGTDTQYF. This chain connects TRBV5-6 to TRBJ2-3; D uncertain. V was shortened by 8 bases and J by 1 base, with 14 bases between the two germline ends. The CDR3 extends over 14 amino acids. CDR1 SGHDT and CDR2 YYEEEE come from the germline V gene.

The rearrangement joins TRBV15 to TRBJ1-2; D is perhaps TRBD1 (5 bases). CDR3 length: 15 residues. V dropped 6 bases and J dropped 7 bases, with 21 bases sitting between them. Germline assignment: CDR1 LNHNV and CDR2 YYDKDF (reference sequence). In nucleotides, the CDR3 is TGTGCCACCAGGTCGTCGGGGGTCTCGGAGGGTGGCTACACCTTC. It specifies CATRSSGVSEGGYTF.